The following is a T cell receptor (beta chain) sequence with its context. Its specificity is unknown. This sample was included in a study of cytomegalovirus exposure and HLA in healthy donors. Study-wide results and caveats: As a later analysis showed, a missense DCLRE1C variant was linked to trimming of TCR beta V- and J-genes. It was reportedly the case that the classifier diagnosed cytomegalovirus status with high specificity and sensitivity. Indistinguishability led to the exclusion of some V segments, TRBV6-2 and TRBV6-3 included.

Primers: 60 Vbeta forward and 13 Jbeta reverse. Source study methods: In a later analysis, of 80 million to 90 million unique beta chains, some 10 million appeared in at least two donors. The table came from immunoSEQ multiplex PCR; TCRdb's copy has only in-frame clones and leaves some out. V, J and clone size were drawn from that table, and D and trimming were deduced from the DNA. The repertoire has a few hundred thousand clones, about four fifths of them found once; the top ten carry approximately 0.3%. V gave up 11 bases and J gave up 2 bases, with 21 bases separating them. Germline V CDR1 and CDR2: MNHNS, SASEGT. This CDR3 has 15 residues.

The specimen was PBMCs. This receptor was identified in a girl aged 2-15 years in good health and CMV-seronegative. The rearrangement links TRBV6-1 to TRBJ1-1; D remains unclear. CDR3 sequence reads: CAGSSTGGLNTEAFF. CDR3 sequence (DNA): TGTGCCGGTTCTAGCACTGGAGGGCTTAACACTGAAGCTTTCTTT.